This T cell receptor (beta chain) was profiled in a study of blood T cell repertoires in COVID-19. At the level of the study: PBMCs, B-cell-depleted T cells, or T cells provided the cDNA or gDNA that made up the material.

The V and J ends lost 1 base and 7 bases, in that order; junction bases with no gene match: 7. The CDR3 consists of 15 residues. Germline V gene lookup returns CDR1 KGHDR and CDR2 SFDVKD. The data were produced by immunoSEQ multiplex PCR, yet TCRdb's version contains in-frame clones alone and is incomplete. The data show 200,000 to 250,000 clones, with 65% to 90% seen just once and over 2% held by the top ten. This receptor was identified in a woman between 65 and 79 years old with COVID-19, enrolled during active disease. The chain employs TRBV24-1 and TRBJ1-2, with 8 bases lining up with TRBD1. The sequenced sample was peripheral blood. The CDR3 reads CATSDFRQGAGGYTF. In DNA form, the CDR3 reads TGTGCCACCAGTGATTTCCGTCAGGGGGCTGGTGGCTACACCTTC.